A selection of T cell receptor beta chains follows, all from one sample in a study of cytomegalovirus exposure and HLA in healthy donors. Clones were sequenced by immunoSEQ multiplex PCR, and TCRdb holds only the in-frame ones, with some missing. The sample has fewer than 200,000 clones, less than 80% seen once. Source material: PBMCs. These receptors originate from a female donor in good health and CMV-seronegative. Each CDR3 is given with its conserved first and last residue. Fields, in order: clone size, V gene, J gene, D gene, CDR3 DNA, CDR3 protein. The D gene is left open where the match is weak. Clone size is given for some rows only: seen once, a few or many times, or a class if the clone is expanded.

-	TRBV19	TRBJ2-7	-	TGTGCCAGTAGTATAGCCCCCACTCACCTAACCTACGAGCAGTACTTC	CASSIAPTHLTYEQYF
-	TRBV19	TRBJ1-5	-	TGTGCCAGTAGTTCTACAGGGAGCAATCAGCCCCAGCATTTT	CASSSTGSNQPQHF
-	TRBV6-5	TRBJ2-4	-	TGCGGCGTGGGGAATGCGGACAGTCAGTACTTC	CGVGNADSQYF
-	TRBV18	TRBJ1-3	-	TGTGCCAGCTCACCGGCAGGAACCTCTGGAAACACCATATATTTT	CASSPAGTSGNTIYF
-	TRBV5-4	TRBJ2-3	-	TGTGCCAGCAGCGGCCAGGGCGGGGGCCACACAGATACGCAGTATTTT	CASSGQGGGHTDTQYF
-	TRBV27	TRBJ2-7	TRBD2	TGTGCCAGCAGTCCCGGGACTAGCCCCCTCCCGGAAGGTGGGGAGCAGTACTTC	CASSPGTSPLPEGGEQYF
few	TRBV27	TRBJ2-3	TRBD1	TGTGCCAGCAGACCCACAGGGGCAGATACGCAGTATTTT	CASRPTGADTQYF
-	TRBV21-1	TRBJ2-7	-	TGTGCCAGCAGCAAACTCACACAGTACGAGCAGTACTTC	CASSKLTQYEQYF
-	TRBV6-4	TRBJ1-6	-	TGTGCCAGCAGCTTGGACGGGGGTACTTCACCCCTCCACTTT	CASSLDGGTSPLHF
-	TRBV15	TRBJ1-1	TRBD1	TGTGCCACCAGCAGGGGCTACCCGGGACAGGGGAAGTCGAACACTGAAGCTTTCTTT	CATSRGYPGQGKSNTEAFF
-	TRBV19	TRBJ1-1	-	TGTGCTAGTTGGCGGGGAACTGAAGCTTTCTTT	CASWRGTEAFF
-	TRBV7-9	TRBJ2-2	-	TGTGCCAGCAGCTTAGAGTTAGCCGGGGAGCTGTTTTTT	CASSLELAGELFF
-	TRBV11-2	TRBJ1-5	TRBD1	TGTGCCAGCAGCTTAAACAGGGGGATGCAGCCCCAGCATTTT	CASSLNRGMQPQHF
-	TRBV13	TRBJ1-5	-	TGTGCCAGCAGCAGGGGTGACAATCAGCCCCAGCATTTT	CASSRGDNQPQHF
few	TRBV4-2	TRBJ2-1	-	TGTGCCAGCAGCCAGGACCTTGAGGGCTCCTACAATGAGCAGTTCTTC	CASSQDLEGSYNEQFF
once	TRBV7-2	TRBJ1-6	-	TGTGCCAGCAGCCCCCAGGCGCCAAGAGCTTCACCCCTCCACTTT	CASSPQAPRASPLHF
-	TRBV29-1	TRBJ1-1	TRBD1	TGCAGCGTTCGCCGCGATCCAGGGGGGTATGAAGCTTTCTTT	CSVRRDPGGYEAFF
-	TRBV29-1	TRBJ2-7	-	TGCAGCGTTGTAGGGGCCTCAATTTACGAGCAGTACTTC	CSVVGASIYEQYF
-	TRBV6-5	TRBJ1-4	-	TGTGCCAGCAGTTACCAGGGCCAGAGTGAAAAACTGTTTTTT	CASSYQGQSEKLFF
-	TRBV6-6	TRBJ2-5	TRBD2	TGTGCCAGCAGTCCCCCGGGCGGGGGGCGGGAGGAGACCCAGTACTTC	CASSPPGGGREETQYF
-	TRBV10-3	TRBJ2-5	-	TGTGCCATCGGGACAAGGGAAACACAAGAGACCCAGTACTTC	CAIGTRETQETQYF
once	TRBV27	TRBJ2-7	TRBD2	TGTGCCAGCAGTTTAACTTCTAGCGGGAGGGTCTACGAGCAGTACTTC	CASSLTSSGRVYEQYF
-	TRBV4-2	TRBJ2-7	TRBD2	TGTGCCAGCAGCCAGGGGACTAGCGGGGCGTACGAGCAGTACTTC	CASSQGTSGAYEQYF
-	TRBV11-2	TRBJ2-7	TRBD1	TGTGCCAGCAGCTTCGCCGGGACAGGGGGCATCGAGCAGTACTTC	CASSFAGTGGIEQYF
-	TRBV30	TRBJ1-5	TRBD1	TGTGCCACAGGGGTGGACAATCAGCCCCAGCATTTT	CATGVDNQPQHF
-	TRBV7-2	TRBJ2-5	-	TGTGCCAGCAGCTTATCTCCCAGGGCCCAAGAGACCCAGTACTTC	CASSLSPRAQETQYF
-	TRBV2	TRBJ2-7	TRBD1	TGTGCCAGCAGTGAAACAGGGGGCTCACAATACGAGCAGTACTTC	CASSETGGSQYEQYF
-	TRBV5-4	TRBJ1-2	TRBD1	TGTGCCAGCAGCCCGGGACAGGGGTATGGCTACACCTTC	CASSPGQGYGYTF
-	TRBV7-3	TRBJ2-7	TRBD1	TGTGCCAGCAGCTTAAGTCAGGGGGCCGAGCAGTACTTC	CASSLSQGAEQYF
-	TRBV7-2	TRBJ2-2	TRBD2	TGTGCCAGCAGCACCTTTGGGGGGGCGAACACCGGGGAGCTGTTTTTT	CASSTFGGANTGELFF
-	TRBV2	TRBJ2-5	TRBD1	TGTGCCAGCAGGGACAGGGGGGAGACCCAGTACTTC	CASRDRGETQYF
-	TRBV6-1	TRBJ1-1	TRBD1	TGTGCCAGCAGTGCCCTGGGGGACAGGGTAAGTTGGCGGCTCACTGAAGCTTTCTTT	CASSALGDRVSWRLTEAFF
-	TRBV5-1	TRBJ1-5	TRBD1	TGCGCCAGCAGCATAGGGACAGGGGGCAATCAGCCCCAGCATTTT	CASSIGTGGNQPQHF
-	TRBV27	TRBJ1-4	TRBD1	TGTGCCAGCAGAGGGACAGGGTTTGCAACTAATGAAAAACTGTTTTTT	CASRGTGFATNEKLFF
-	TRBV7-2	TRBJ2-4	TRBD2	TGTGCCAGCAGCTTAGCGCCGTCTAGCGGGAGGGCCGGAAACATTCAGTACTTC	CASSLAPSSGRAGNIQYF
-	TRBV19	TRBJ2-1	TRBD2	TGTGCCAGTCATGGGACTAGCGGGGGGGGAAGGCAGTTCTTC	CASHGTSGGGRQFF
-	TRBV29-1	TRBJ2-7	-	TGCAGCGTTGAAGTTCGGCGACAGGCATACGAGCAGTACTTC	CSVEVRRQAYEQYF
-	TRBV4-1	TRBJ2-2	-	TGCGCCAGCAGCCAACCCTGGGGGGGCACGGACACCGGGGAGCTGTTTTTT	CASSQPWGGTDTGELFF
few	TRBV28	TRBJ2-5	-	TGTGCCAGCATTGATGGGGGCGCAGAGACCCAGTACTTC	CASIDGGAETQYF
-	TRBV5-1	TRBJ2-5	-	TGCGCCAGCAGCTTAACTAGCAAAGTCCAGTACTTC	CASSLTSKVQYF
-	TRBV4-3	TRBJ1-1	TRBD1	TGCGCCAGCAGCCAACAGACAGGGATGAACACTGAAGCTTTCTTT	CASSQQTGMNTEAFF
-	TRBV19	TRBJ2-3	TRBD2	TGTGCCAATAGTGCATACGGGGGGGCCGGAGATACGCAGTATTTT	CANSAYGGAGDTQYF
-	TRBV5-1	TRBJ2-2	-	TGCGCCAGCAGACCGGGTCCAGGGCTCGTTCGGGAGCTGTTTTTT	CASRPGPGLVRELFF
-	TRBV7-3	TRBJ2-7	TRBD2	TGTGCCAGCAGCGTCGGACTAGCGGGGCCCTACGAGCAGTACTTC	CASSVGLAGPYEQYF
-	TRBV11-2	TRBJ2-7	-	TGTGCCAGCAGCACCTCCCCTGAGGGGCAGTACTTC	CASSTSPEGQYF
-	TRBV7-2	TRBJ1-6	TRBD1	TGTGCCAGCAGCTTAGTTTTTACAGGGGTTTATAATTCACCCCTCCATTTT	CASSLVFTGVYNSPLHF
-	TRBV6-1	TRBJ2-1	TRBD2	TGTGCCAGCAGTGAAGGACTAGCGGGCCCGAATGAGCAGTTCTTC	CASSEGLAGPNEQFF
-	TRBV18	TRBJ1-1	TRBD1	TGTGCCAGCTCCTGGGGTGGAGGGGGCAACACTGAAGCTTTCTTT	CASSWGGGGNTEAFF
-	TRBV7-9	TRBJ1-3	TRBD1	TGTGCCAGCAGCGGCGGACAGGGGACGGGAGGAAACACCATATATTTT	CASSGGQGTGGNTIYF
few	TRBV7-8	TRBJ1-2	-	TGTGCCAGCACCACACCGGGGGGGGCTTACTATGGCTACACCTTC	CASTTPGGAYYGYTF
-	TRBV27	TRBJ2-5	-	TGTGCCAGCAGTCCCCCGTACCAAGAGACCCAGTACTTC	CASSPPYQETQYF